These 8 T cell receptor beta chains were all obtained from the same sample, sequenced in a study of T-cell memory formation after mild COVID-19. TCRdb processed the 5' RACE reads anew with MiXCR; each CDR3 protein has one entry. The sample yields about 130,000 distinct CDR3 sequences, more than 15% seen once. Sequenced input: PBMCs or a T cell subset sorted from them (not recorded which). The receptors were sampled from a young man who had mild COVID-19 (a few samples of this study predate the infection). Cell type and time point are not known.

This chain links TRBV18 with TRBJ1-4; TRBD1 agrees at 9 bases. The CDR3 runs to 15 residues. V shed 0 bases and J 8 bases; nucleotides not matched to a gene: 4. CDR1 is KGHSH and CDR2 is LQKENI in the germline V gene. CDR3 bases: TGTGCCAGCTCACCACCGGGACAGGGTGAGGAAAAACTGTTTTTT. This encodes CASSPPGQGEEKLFF.

This clonotype has only a few counts. The V gene is TRBV11-2, the J gene TRBJ1-3; D ambiguous. The V and J ends lost 0 bases and 0 bases respectively, with 9 bases between them. Per germline, CDR1 SGHAT and CDR2 FQNNGV. The CDR3 is 16 amino acids. CDR3 bases: TGTGCCAGCAGCTTAGATCCGCGGGTCTCTGGAAACACCATATATTTT. Translation gives CASSLDPRVSGNTIYF.

This clonotype was picked up a small number of times. The gene calls are TRBV29-1 and TRBJ2-2; 7 nucleotides match TRBD1. Per germline, CDR1 SQVTM and CDR2 ANQGSEA. Trimming cost V 4 bases and J 6 bases; bases outside gene matches: 5. The CDR3 loop spans 13 amino acids. CDR3 loop: CSVARDSPGELFF. CDR3 nucleotides: TGCAGCGTTGCTAGGGACAGCCCCGGGGAGCTGTTTTTT.

With respect to this clonotype: At one of its ends the junction is not consistent with the germline gene, which may arise from a read error. The chain combines TRBV4-3 with TRBJ2-7; D not resolved. Germline assignment: CDR1 LGHNA and CDR2 YSLEER. CDR3 length: 13 amino acids. As DNA, the CDR3 is TGCGCCAGCAGCCAAGATGGTTGGACCCCCACGAACTTC. It yields the protein CASSQDGWTPTNF.

This clonotype was counted only a few times. This chain links TRBV12-3 or TRBV12-4 with TRBJ1-1; D remains unclear. V shed 5 bases and J shed 0 bases, with 10 bases lying between them. CDR3 length equals 14 residues. The CDR3 loop reads CASSLNPMNTEAFF. The CDR3 DNA sequence: TGTGCCAGCAGTCTAAACCCCATGAACACTGAAGCTTTCTTT.

This clonotype was seen only a few times. V usage is TRBV6-5 and J usage is TRBJ2-1; 11 nucleotides match TRBD1. The germline gives CDR1 MNHEY, CDR2 SVGAGI. V lost 6 bases, J lost 7 bases, and 5 bases stayed unmatched. This CDR3 has 14 residues. The CDR3 DNA reads as TGTGCCAGCAGACCCGGACAGGGGGCGAATGAGCAGTTCTTC. Its translation is CASRPGQGANEQFF.

CDR3 sequence reads: CASSWLGQGGTEAFF. CDR3 nucleotides: TGCGCCAGCAGCTGGTTGGGACAGGGGGGGACTGAAGCTTTCTTT. V and J are TRBV5-1 and TRBJ1-1, with TRBD1 identical over 11 bases. V lost 3 bases and J lost 5; bases outside the gene matches: 6. CDR3 length: 15 amino acids. The germline gives CDR1 SGHRS, CDR2 YFSETQ.

This clonotype was detected ten times or more. The rearrangement joins TRBV19 to TRBJ2-2; unclear D gene. The CDR3 covers 13 residues. Trimming shortened V by 5 bases and J by 4 bases, and 8 bases separated the two germline ends. Germline V gene data show CDR1 as LNHDA and CDR2 as SQIVND (reference sequence). CDR3 residues: CASSAPGTGELFF. The CDR3 DNA reads as TGTGCCAGTAGTGCCCCAGGCACCGGGGAGCTGTTTTTT.